These 14 T cell receptor beta chains were all obtained from the same sample, sequenced in a study of OX40 agonist ivuxolimab in advanced cancers. Produced via immunoSEQ multiplex PCR; TCRdb's table is partial and in-frame only. Among 76,000 or so clones listed, about nine tenths were seen once. The source was CD4+ or CD8+ T cells sorted from blood, collected in a trial of the OX40 agonist ivuxolimab. The receptor source for this set is an adult with an advanced solid tumor such as melanoma, head and neck, liver or kidney cancer.

The chain joins TRBV10-3 to TRBJ1-4; D perhaps matches TRBD1 (5 bases). The length of the CDR3 is 15 residues. V gave up 5 bases and J gave up 8 bases, with 18 bases separating them. Per germline, CDR1 ENHRY and CDR2 SYGVKD. The CDR3, as DNA: TGTGCCATCAGTCATACACAGGAGATGGGCGAAAAACTGTTTTTT. Amino acids: CAISHTQEMGEKLFF.

The rearrangement links TRBV6-1 to TRBJ2-7; 9 positions agree with TRBD1. Unmatched junction bases numbered 12, after V lost 6 bases and J lost 6 bases. This CDR3 is 15 amino acids long. Germline V gene sequence: CDR1 MNHNS, CDR2 SASEGT. CDR3 sequence (DNA): TGTGCCAGCAGAGTCCCCGGGACAGGGTCCCCCGAGCAGTACTTC. Amino acids: CASRVPGTGSPEQYF.

This clone was recorded once. In DNA form, the CDR3 reads TGTGCCAGCAGCGTTGTACAGCTCTCTGGAAACACCATATATTTT. Protein: CASSVVQLSGNTIYF. V gene TRBV9 combines with J gene TRBJ1-3; no clear D. This CDR3 contains 15 residues. Trimming stripped 2 bases from V and 0 bases from J, with 9 bases between. From germline, CDR1 is SGDLS and CDR2 YYNGEE.

The chain links TRBV30 to TRBJ2-7; weak D call: TRBD1 (6 bases). The CDR3 loop spans 11 amino acids. V lost 4 bases, J lost 5 bases, and 9 bases lay in between. The V gene's germline CDR1 is GTSNPN and CDR2 SVGIG (reference sequence). DNA for the CDR3: TGTGCCTGGACCAGGGGCGACGAGCAGTACTTC. Protein: CAWTRGDEQYF.

This clone occurred a few times. This chain connects TRBV30 to TRBJ1-6, with 10 bases matching TRBD1. The CDR3 runs 11 residues. Unmatched junction bases numbered 0, after V lost 3 bases and J lost 13 bases. Per the germline V gene, CDR1 is GTSNPN and CDR2 is SVGIG (reference sequence). Written as DNA, the CDR3 is TGTGCCTGGAGGGACAGGGGGCCCCTCCACTTT. Translation: CAWRDRGPLHF.

V usage is TRBV28 and J usage is TRBJ2-7, with 10 bases lining up with TRBD1. V shed 6 bases and J 8 bases; nucleotides not matched to a gene: 7. The CDR3 runs to 13 residues. Germline CDR1 is MDHEN and CDR2 is SYDVKM. CDR3 sequence reads: CASSFGTGAKQYF. DNA of the CDR3: TGTGCCAGCAGCTTTGGGACAGGGGCAAAGCAGTACTTC.

V usage is TRBV4-1 and J usage is TRBJ2-1, with 9 bases identical to TRBD1. Trimming removed 1 base from V and 3 bases from J; junction bases left unmatched: 1. Looked up from germline, CDR1 is MGHRA and CDR2 is YSYEKL. The length of the CDR3 is 15 residues. The CDR3 is CASSQGGQGYNEQFF. CDR3 DNA: TGCGCCAGCAGCCAAGGGGGACAGGGCTACAATGAGCAGTTCTTC.

By frequency in the sample, this clone is medium-sized (0.01 to 0.1%). The rearrangement links TRBV30 to TRBJ1-6; D is possibly TRBD1 (5 bases). Trimming left V 5 bases short and J 13 bases short, with 12 bases between. This CDR3 contains 11 residues. The germline V gene encodes CDR1 GTSNPN and CDR2 SVGIG (reference sequence). As DNA, the CDR3 is TGTGCCTGGGGGGGTCGGCCGCCCCTCCACTTT. This encodes CAWGGRPPLHF.

Only one count was recorded for this clone. This chain joins TRBV7-2 and TRBJ1-6, with TRBD1 matching over 8 bases. V lost 1 base, J lost 10 bases, and 6 bases stayed unmatched. CDR1 is SGHTA and CDR2 is FQGNSA in the germline V gene. The CDR3 loop spans 15 amino acids. The CDR3 nucleotides are TGTGCCAGCAGCTTAGGGACAGGGCCGGGGTCACCCCTCCACTTT. Its protein is CASSLGTGPGSPLHF.

V usage is TRBV29-1 and J usage is TRBJ1-2, with D perhaps matching TRBD1 (5 bases). Germline assignment: CDR1 SQVTM and CDR2 ANQGSEA. The CDR3 contains 11 residues. V lost 7 bases and J 1 base, leaving 7 bases between the germline ends. CDR3 protein: CSGGDNYGYTF. DNA of the CDR3: TGCAGCGGGGGGGATAACTATGGCTACACCTTC.

The V call is TRBV18, the J call TRBJ2-5; possible D gene TRBD2, 5 bases. The CDR3 is 14 residues long. V was cut by 3 bases and J by 4 bases, with 12 bases left in between. The germline V gene has CDR1 KGHSH and CDR2 LQKENI. DNA for the CDR3: TGTGCCAGCTCACCCTACGAGGAGGCAGAGACCCAGTACTTC. Amino acid sequence: CASSPYEEAETQYF.

The chain has TRBV7-2 and TRBJ1-3; TRBD1 is a possible D gene (5 bases). Germline CDR1 reads SGHTA; CDR2 reads FQGNSA. The V end was cut by 1 base, the J end by 0 bases, with 10 bases between. This CDR3 contains 16 residues. CDR3 in amino acids: CASSLDGRASGNTIYF. Written as DNA, the CDR3 is TGTGCCAGCAGCTTAGATGGCAGGGCCTCTGGAAACACCATATATTTT.

The rearrangement links TRBV21-1 to TRBJ2-5; the D segment call TRBD2 is taken from the table without a DNA check. TRBV21-1 is recorded as a pseudogene. The CDR3 has 15 amino acids. CDR3 nucleotide sequence: TGTGCCAGCAGCAAAAGCTCGGGTGTCCAAGAGACCCAGTACTTC. Encoded protein: CASSKSSGVQETQYF.

The rearrangement joins TRBV7-2 to TRBJ2-2; the match to TRBD1 covers 7 bases. CDR1 and CDR2 from the germline V gene are SGHTA and FQGNSA. The J segment lost 4 bases and the V segment lost 3 bases, leaving 2 bases of the junction unmatched. The CDR3 extends over 14 amino acids. CDR3 residues: CASSFNRGTGELFF. The CDR3 nucleotides are TGTGCCAGCAGCTTCAACAGGGGCACCGGGGAGCTGTTTTTT.